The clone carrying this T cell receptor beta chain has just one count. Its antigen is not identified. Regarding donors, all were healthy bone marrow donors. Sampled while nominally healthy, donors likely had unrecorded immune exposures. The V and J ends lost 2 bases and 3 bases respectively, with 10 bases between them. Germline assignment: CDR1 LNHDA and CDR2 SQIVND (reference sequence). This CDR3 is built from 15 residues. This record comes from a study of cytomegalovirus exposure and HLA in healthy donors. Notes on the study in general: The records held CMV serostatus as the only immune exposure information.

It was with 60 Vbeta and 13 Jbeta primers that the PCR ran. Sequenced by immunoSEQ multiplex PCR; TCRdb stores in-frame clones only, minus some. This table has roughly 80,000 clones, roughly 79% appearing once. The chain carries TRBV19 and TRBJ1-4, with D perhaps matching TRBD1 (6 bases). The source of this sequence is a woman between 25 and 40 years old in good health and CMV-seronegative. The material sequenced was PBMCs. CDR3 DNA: TGTGCCAGTAGTATAATGGGGGCGTCTAATGAAAAACTGTTTTTT. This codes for CASSIMGASNEKLFF.